These T cell receptor beta chains were read from a single sample in a study of CD8 T cells in Susac syndrome. A single record per CDR3 protein comes from TCRdb applying MiXCR to the immunoSEQ multiplex PCR reads. The sample holds some 300,000 distinct CDR3 sequences, almost 85% seen once. What was sequenced was CD8+ T cells from PBMCs. Every receptor here comes from a human donor with multiple sclerosis. CDR3s include the opening cysteine and the closing phenylalanine or tryptophan. The order of the fields is CDR3 DNA, CDR3 protein, D gene, CDR3 length, V gene, clone size, J gene. The D gene is left open where the match is weak. Clone sizes are given selectively: once, few, many, or a class where the clone is expanded.

CDR3nt: TGTGCCAGTAGTGGTCAGGGATCCCCCTACAATGAGCAGTTCTTC
CDR3aa: CASSGQGSPYNEQFF
d_gene: NA
len: 15
v_gene: TRBV19
abundance: NA
j_gene: TRBJ2-1

CDR3nt: TGTGCCAGCAGTTACTCGATAGGCCGGACAGGACTGAACACCGGGGAGCTGTTTTTT
CDR3aa: CASSYSIGRTGLNTGELFF
d_gene: TRBD1
len: 19
v_gene: TRBV6-5
abundance: NA
j_gene: TRBJ2-2

CDR3nt: TGTGCCAGCAGCGTAGATCCTATCGGACGGAACGCGGGCTACACCTTC
CDR3aa: CASSVDPIGRNAGYTF
d_gene: NA
len: 16
v_gene: TRBV9
abundance: NA
j_gene: TRBJ1-2

CDR3nt: TGTGCCAGCAGTTACAAAGCGTCCTACAATGAGCAGTTCTTC
CDR3aa: CASSYKASYNEQFF
d_gene: NA
len: 14
v_gene: TRBV6-5
abundance: NA
j_gene: TRBJ2-1

CDR3nt: TGTGCCGGCAGCCGAGAGACTACCGGGACTAGCGGTACCTACGAGCAGTACTTC
CDR3aa: CAGSRETTGTSGTYEQYF
d_gene: TRBD2
len: 18
v_gene: TRBV4-2
abundance: once
j_gene: TRBJ2-7

CDR3nt: TGCAGTGCTAGTATCAGCTCAGAGCAGCCCCAGCATTTT
CDR3aa: CSASISSEQPQHF
d_gene: NA
len: 13
v_gene: TRBV20-1
abundance: NA
j_gene: TRBJ1-5

CDR3nt: TGTGCCAGCAGAGCAGATACTAATGAAAAACTGTTTTTT
CDR3aa: CASRADTNEKLFF
d_gene: NA
len: 13
v_gene: TRBV12-3/TRBV12-4
abundance: NA
j_gene: TRBJ1-4

CDR3nt: TGTGCCAGCAGTCTAGGACGGCAGGGCTATGGCTACACCTTC
CDR3aa: CASSLGRQGYGYTF
d_gene: NA
len: 14
v_gene: TRBV6-1
abundance: few
j_gene: TRBJ1-2

CDR3nt: TGTGCCACCAGTGAACAAGGGAGTACGCAGTATTTT
CDR3aa: CATSEQGSTQYF
d_gene: NA
len: 12
v_gene: TRBV24-1
abundance: NA
j_gene: TRBJ2-3

CDR3nt: TGTGCCTGGAGAGGACTAGCGGACCTTTGGGCCCAAGAGACCCAGTACTTC
CDR3aa: CAWRGLADLWAQETQYF
d_gene: TRBD2
len: 17
v_gene: TRBV30
abundance: once
j_gene: TRBJ2-5

CDR3nt: TGCGCCAGCAGCCAAGATGGACTAGCGGGAGCCACAGATACGCAGTATTTT
CDR3aa: CASSQDGLAGATDTQYF
d_gene: TRBD2
len: 17
v_gene: TRBV4-3
abundance: once
j_gene: TRBJ2-3

CDR3nt: TGTGCCAGCAGCTTGGTGTGGGACTCTGGCTACGAGCAGTACTTC
CDR3aa: CASSLVWDSGYEQYF
d_gene: NA
len: 15
v_gene: TRBV5-6
abundance: NA
j_gene: TRBJ2-7

CDR3nt: TGTGCCTGGAGTGCCGGGACTGGGGGCGAAGCTTTCTTT
CDR3aa: CAWSAGTGGEAFF
d_gene: NA
len: 13
v_gene: TRBV30
abundance: NA
j_gene: TRBJ1-1

CDR3nt: TGTGCCAGCAGCTTGGGGGGACAGTTTAAGAATGAGCAGTTCTTC
CDR3aa: CASSLGGQFKNEQFF
d_gene: TRBD1
len: 15
v_gene: TRBV5-6
abundance: NA
j_gene: TRBJ2-1

CDR3nt: TGTGCCACCAGCGGTGGGGGCGGGGGGCAGTTCTTC
CDR3aa: CATSGGGGGQFF
d_gene: NA
len: 12
v_gene: TRBV15
abundance: NA
j_gene: TRBJ2-1

CDR3nt: TGTGCCAGCAGTTACTCGATAGAAAACACTGAAGCTTTCTTT
CDR3aa: CASSYSIENTEAFF
d_gene: NA
len: 14
v_gene: TRBV6-5
abundance: NA
j_gene: TRBJ1-1

CDR3nt: TGTGCCTGGAGTTGGGGACAGGGAAGTTCTGAAGCTTTCTTT
CDR3aa: CAWSWGQGSSEAFF
d_gene: TRBD1
len: 14
v_gene: TRBV30
abundance: NA
j_gene: TRBJ1-1

CDR3nt: TGTGCCATCAGTGGGTTGGGGGGGTACCTCAATGAGCAGTTCTTC
CDR3aa: CAISGLGGYLNEQFF
d_gene: TRBD2
len: 15
v_gene: TRBV10-3
abundance: NA
j_gene: TRBJ2-1

CDR3nt: TGTGCCAGCAGTTCCGCCGCGGTAGACACTGAAGCTTTCTTT
CDR3aa: CASSSAAVDTEAFF
d_gene: NA
len: 14
v_gene: TRBV6-5
abundance: NA
j_gene: TRBJ1-1

CDR3nt: TGTGCCAGCAGTGGGACAGCCGGGGGGAATGAGCAGTTCTTC
CDR3aa: CASSGTAGGNEQFF
d_gene: NA
len: 14
v_gene: TRBV2
abundance: NA
j_gene: TRBJ2-1

CDR3nt: TGTGCCAGCAGCCCGCAGCGGGAGGTTCACGAGCAGTACTTC
CDR3aa: CASSPQREVHEQYF
d_gene: TRBD2
len: 14
v_gene: TRBV3-1
abundance: NA
j_gene: TRBJ2-7

CDR3nt: TGTGCCAGCAGCTCGAGTCGGGACCACCCTAGCACAGATACGCAGTATTTT
CDR3aa: CASSSSRDHPSTDTQYF
d_gene: NA
len: 17
v_gene: TRBV7-8
abundance: NA
j_gene: TRBJ2-3